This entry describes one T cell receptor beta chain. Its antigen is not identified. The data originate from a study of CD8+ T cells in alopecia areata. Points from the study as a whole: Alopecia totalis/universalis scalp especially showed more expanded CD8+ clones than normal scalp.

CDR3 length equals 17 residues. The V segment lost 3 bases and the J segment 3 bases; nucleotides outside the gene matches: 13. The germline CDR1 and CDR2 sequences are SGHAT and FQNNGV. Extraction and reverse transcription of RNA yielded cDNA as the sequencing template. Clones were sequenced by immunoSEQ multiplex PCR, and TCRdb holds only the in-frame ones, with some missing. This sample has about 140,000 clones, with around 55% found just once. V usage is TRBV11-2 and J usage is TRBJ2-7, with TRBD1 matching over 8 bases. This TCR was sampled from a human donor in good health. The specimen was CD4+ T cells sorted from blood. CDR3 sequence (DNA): TGTGCCAGCAGCTTGCGCCTGGGGACAGGAGTCCTCTACGAGCAGTACTTC. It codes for CASSLRLGTGVLYEQYF. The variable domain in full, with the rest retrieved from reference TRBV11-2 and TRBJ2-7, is EAGVAQSPRYKIIEKRQSVAFWCNPISGHATLYWYQQILGQGPKLLIQFQNNGVVDDSQLPKDRFSAERLKGVDSTLKIQPAKLEDSAVYLCASSLRLGTGVLYEQYFGPGTRLTVT.